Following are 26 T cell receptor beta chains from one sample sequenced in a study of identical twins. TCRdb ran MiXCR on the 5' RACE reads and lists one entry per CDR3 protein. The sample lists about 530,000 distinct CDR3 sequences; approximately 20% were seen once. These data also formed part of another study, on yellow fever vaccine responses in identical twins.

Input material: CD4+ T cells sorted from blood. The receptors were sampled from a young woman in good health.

CDR3 DNA: TGTGCCAGCAGCTTAATAGGGTCGTTGTGGCGGGAAGAAACAGATACGCAGTATTTT. Translation: CASSLIGSLWREETDTQYF. The genes are TRBV7-3 and TRBJ2-3, with D perhaps TRBD2 (6 bases). Trimming took 1 base from V and 3 from J, leaving 23 bases between them. In germline, CDR1 is SGHTA, CDR2 FQGTGA. This CDR3 comprises 19 residues.

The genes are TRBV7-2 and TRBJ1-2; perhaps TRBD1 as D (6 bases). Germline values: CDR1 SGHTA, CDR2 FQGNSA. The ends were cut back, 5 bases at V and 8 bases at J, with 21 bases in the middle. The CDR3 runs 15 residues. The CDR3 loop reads CASSILTTGGQGYTF. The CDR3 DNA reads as TGTGCCAGCAGCATACTGACAACGGGGGGCCAGGGCTACACCTTC.

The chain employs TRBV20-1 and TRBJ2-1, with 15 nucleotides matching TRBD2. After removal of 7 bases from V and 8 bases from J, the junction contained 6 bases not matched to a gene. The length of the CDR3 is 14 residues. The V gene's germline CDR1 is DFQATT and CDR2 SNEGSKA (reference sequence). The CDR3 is CSVSRTSGGDEQFF. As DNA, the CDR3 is TGCAGTGTCTCTAGGACTAGCGGGGGGGATGAGCAGTTCTTC.

CDR3 region: CSARAQHSSNQPQHF. In DNA form, the CDR3 reads TGCAGTGCTAGAGCCCAGCATAGCAGCAATCAGCCCCAGCATTTT. V and J are TRBV20-1 and TRBJ1-5; unclear D gene. The V end lost 1 base, the J end lost 1 base, and 11 bases lay between the germline ends. Germline values: CDR1 DFQATT, CDR2 SNEGSKA (reference sequence). The CDR3 is 15 residues long.

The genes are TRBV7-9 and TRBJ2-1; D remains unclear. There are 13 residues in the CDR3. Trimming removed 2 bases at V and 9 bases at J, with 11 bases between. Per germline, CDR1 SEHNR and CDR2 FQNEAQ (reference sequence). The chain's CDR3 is CASSLNGVSEQFF. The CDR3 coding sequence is TGTGCCAGCAGCTTAAACGGAGTTAGTGAGCAGTTCTTC.

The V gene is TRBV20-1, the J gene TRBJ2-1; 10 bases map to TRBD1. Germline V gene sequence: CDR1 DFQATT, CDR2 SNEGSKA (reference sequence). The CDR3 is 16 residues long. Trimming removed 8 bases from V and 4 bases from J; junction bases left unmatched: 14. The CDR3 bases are TGCAGTCTTCAAGTGGGGACAGGGGACATGTACAATGAGCAGTTCTTC. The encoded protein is CSLQVGTGDMYNEQFF.

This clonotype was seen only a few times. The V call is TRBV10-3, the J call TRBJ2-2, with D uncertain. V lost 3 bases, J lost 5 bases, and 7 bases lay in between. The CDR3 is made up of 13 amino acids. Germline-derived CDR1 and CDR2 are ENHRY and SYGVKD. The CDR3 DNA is TGTGCCATCAGTGAATGGGAAACCGGGGAGCTGTTTTTT. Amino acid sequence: CAISEWETGELFF.

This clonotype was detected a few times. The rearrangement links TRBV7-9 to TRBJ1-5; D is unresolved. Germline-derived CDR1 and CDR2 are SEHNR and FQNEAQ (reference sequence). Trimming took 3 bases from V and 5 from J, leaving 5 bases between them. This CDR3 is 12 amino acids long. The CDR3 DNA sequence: TGTGCCAGCAGCTTGATTGATCAGCCCCAGCATTTT. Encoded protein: CASSLIDQPQHF.

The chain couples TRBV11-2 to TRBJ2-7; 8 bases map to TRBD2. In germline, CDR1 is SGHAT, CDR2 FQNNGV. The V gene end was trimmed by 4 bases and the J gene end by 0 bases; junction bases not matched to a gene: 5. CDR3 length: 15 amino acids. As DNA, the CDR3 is TGTGCCAGCAGCTCTAGCGGGTTGAGCTCCTACGAGCAGTACTTC. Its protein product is CASSSSGLSSYEQYF.

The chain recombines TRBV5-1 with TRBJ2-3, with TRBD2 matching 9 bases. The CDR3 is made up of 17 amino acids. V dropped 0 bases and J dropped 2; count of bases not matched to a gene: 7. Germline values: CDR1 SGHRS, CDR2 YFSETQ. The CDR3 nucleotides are TGCGCCAGCAGCTTGGTCCTAGCGGGAACTATCACAGATACGCAGTATTTT. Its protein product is CASSLVLAGTITDTQYF.

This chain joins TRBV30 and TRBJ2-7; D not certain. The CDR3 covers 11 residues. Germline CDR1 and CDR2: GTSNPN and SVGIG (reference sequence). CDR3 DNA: TGTGCGATGGACGACCGCTACGAGCAGTACGTC. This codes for CAMDDRYEQYV.

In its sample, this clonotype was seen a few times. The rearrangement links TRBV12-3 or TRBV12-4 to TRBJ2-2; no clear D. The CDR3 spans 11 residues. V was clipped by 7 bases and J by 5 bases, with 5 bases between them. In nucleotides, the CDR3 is TGTGCCAGCATGGAGACCGGGGAGCTGTTTTTT. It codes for CASMETGELFF.

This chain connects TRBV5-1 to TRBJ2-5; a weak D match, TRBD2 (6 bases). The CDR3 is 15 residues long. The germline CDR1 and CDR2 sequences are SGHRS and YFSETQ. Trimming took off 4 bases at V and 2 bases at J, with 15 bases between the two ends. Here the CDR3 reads CASSGGGIKQETQYF. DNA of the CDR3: TGCGCCAGCAGCGGTGGGGGGATTAAGCAAGAGACCCAGTACTTC.

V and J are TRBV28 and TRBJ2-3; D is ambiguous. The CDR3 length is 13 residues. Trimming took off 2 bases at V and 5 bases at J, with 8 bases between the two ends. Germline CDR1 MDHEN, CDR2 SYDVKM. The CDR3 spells CASSLGVLDTQYF. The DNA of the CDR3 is TGTGCCAGCAGTTTAGGGGTATTAGATACGCAGTATTTT.

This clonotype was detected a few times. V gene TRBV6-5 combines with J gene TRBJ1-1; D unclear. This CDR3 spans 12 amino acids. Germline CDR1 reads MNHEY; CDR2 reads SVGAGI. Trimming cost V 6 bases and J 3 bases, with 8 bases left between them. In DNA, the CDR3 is TGTGCCAGCAGGAGTGGAGACACTGAAGCTTTCTTT. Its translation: CASRSGDTEAFF.

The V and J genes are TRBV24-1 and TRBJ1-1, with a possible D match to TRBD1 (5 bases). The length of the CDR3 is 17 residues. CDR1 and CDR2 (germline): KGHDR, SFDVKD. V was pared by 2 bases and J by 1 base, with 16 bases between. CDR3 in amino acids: CATSDSQPGRGNTEAFF. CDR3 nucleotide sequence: TGTGCCACCAGTGATTCCCAGCCGGGGAGGGGGAACACTGAAGCTTTCTTT.

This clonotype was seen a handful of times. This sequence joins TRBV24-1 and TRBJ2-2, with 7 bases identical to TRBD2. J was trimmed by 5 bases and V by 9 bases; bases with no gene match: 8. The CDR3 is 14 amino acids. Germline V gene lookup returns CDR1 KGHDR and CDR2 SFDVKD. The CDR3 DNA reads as TGTGCCACCGGGAGGGGATTCGAGACCGGGGAGCTGTTTTTT. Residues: CATGRGFETGELFF.

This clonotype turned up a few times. The CDR3 DNA sequence: TGTGCCAGCAGCTTAGCTACTAGCGGGAGGAACAATGAGCAGTTCTTC. It encodes CASSLATSGRNNEQFF. The chain has TRBV7-9 and TRBJ2-1; 12 bases match TRBD2. J lost 5 bases, V lost 0 bases, and 2 bases had no gene match. Per germline, CDR1 SEHNR and CDR2 FQNEAQ (reference sequence). The CDR3 totals 16 residues. Full variable domain (rest looked up from reference TRBV7-9 and TRBJ2-1): DTGVSQNPRHKITKRGQNVTFRCDPISEHNRLYWYRQTLGQGPEFLTYFQNEAQLEKSRLLSDRFSAERPKGSFSTLEIQRTEQGDSAMYLCASSLATSGRNNEQFFGPGTRLTVL.

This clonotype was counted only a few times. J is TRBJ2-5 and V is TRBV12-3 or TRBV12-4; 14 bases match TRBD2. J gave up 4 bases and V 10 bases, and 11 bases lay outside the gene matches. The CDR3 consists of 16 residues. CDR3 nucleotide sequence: TGTGCCACCTCCCGGACTAGCGGGAGGAGGGTAGAGACCCAGTACTTC. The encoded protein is CATSRTSGRRVETQYF.

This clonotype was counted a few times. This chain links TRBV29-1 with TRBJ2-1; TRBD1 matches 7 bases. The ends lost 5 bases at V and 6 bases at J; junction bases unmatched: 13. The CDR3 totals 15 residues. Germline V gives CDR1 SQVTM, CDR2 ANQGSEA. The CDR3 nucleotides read TGCAGCGTTACTTCGGACAGGCTAGTGGGCAATGAGCAGTTCTTC. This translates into CSVTSDRLVGNEQFF.

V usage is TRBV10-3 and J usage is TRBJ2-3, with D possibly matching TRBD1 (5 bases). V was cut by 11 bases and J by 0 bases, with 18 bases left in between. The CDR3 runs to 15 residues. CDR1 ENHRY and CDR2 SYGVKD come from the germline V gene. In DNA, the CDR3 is TGTGCCGCTGCCAGGGATGTGGCTAGCACAGATACGCAGTATTTT. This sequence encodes CAAARDVASTDTQYF.

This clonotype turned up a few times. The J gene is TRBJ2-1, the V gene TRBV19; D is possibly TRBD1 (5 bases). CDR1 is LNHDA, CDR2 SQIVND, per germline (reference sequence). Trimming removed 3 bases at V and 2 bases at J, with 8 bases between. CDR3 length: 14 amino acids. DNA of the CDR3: TGTGCCAGTAGTATCACAGGTCCCTACAATGAGCAGTTCTTC. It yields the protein CASSITGPYNEQFF. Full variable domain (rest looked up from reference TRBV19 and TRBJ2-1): DGGITQSPKYLFRKEGQNVTLSCEQNLNHDAMYWYRQDPGQGLRLIYYSQIVNDFQKGDIAEGYSVSREKKESFPLTVTSAQKNPTAFYLCASSITGPYNEQFFGPGTRLTVL.

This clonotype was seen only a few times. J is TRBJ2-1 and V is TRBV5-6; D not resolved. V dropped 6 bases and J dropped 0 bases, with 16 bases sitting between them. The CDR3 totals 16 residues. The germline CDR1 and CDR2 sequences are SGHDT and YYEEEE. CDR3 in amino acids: CASTSPDKHSYNEQFF. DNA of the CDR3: TGTGCCAGCACCTCACCCGACAAACACTCCTACAATGAGCAGTTCTTC.

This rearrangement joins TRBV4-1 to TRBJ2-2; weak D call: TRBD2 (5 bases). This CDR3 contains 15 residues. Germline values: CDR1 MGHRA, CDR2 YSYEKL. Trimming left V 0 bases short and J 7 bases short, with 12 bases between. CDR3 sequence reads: CASSQESSFLGELFF. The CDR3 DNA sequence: TGCGCCAGCAGCCAAGAATCTAGCTTTCTCGGGGAGCTGTTTTTT.

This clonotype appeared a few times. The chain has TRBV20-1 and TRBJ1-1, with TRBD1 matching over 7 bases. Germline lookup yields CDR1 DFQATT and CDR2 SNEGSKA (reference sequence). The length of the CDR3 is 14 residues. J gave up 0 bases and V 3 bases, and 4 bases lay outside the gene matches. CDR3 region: CSARDRRMNTEAFF. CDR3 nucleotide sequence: TGCAGTGCTAGGGACAGGAGGATGAACACTGAAGCTTTCTTT.

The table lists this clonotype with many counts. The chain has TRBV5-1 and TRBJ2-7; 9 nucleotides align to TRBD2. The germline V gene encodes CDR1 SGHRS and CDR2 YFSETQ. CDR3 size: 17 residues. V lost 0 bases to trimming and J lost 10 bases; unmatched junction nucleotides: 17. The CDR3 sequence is CASSLERSGGRAMFQYF. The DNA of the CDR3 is TGCGCCAGCAGCTTGGAAAGGAGTGGCGGGAGGGCCATGTTCCAGTACTTC.